This record covers a single T cell receptor (beta chain). What it binds is not known. Measured with immunoSEQ multiplex PCR; TCRdb has only the in-frame clones, and not every one. The profile shows approximately 65,000 clones, approximately 90% of them singletons. This entry comes from a study of PD-1 blockade in classical Hodgkin lymphoma. Study-level results: The baseline diversity of complete responders showed similarity to that of newly diagnosed patients. Newly diagnosed patients reportedly trailed healthy donors in baseline TCR diversity.

Time point described: cycle 4 day 1 (C4D1), after five to seven weeks of nivolumab. Each patient experienced a relapse that followed autologous stem cell transplantation, and brentuximab vedotin exposure varied. The clonotype was recovered from a human donor with classical Hodgkin lymphoma. The sequencing used peripheral blood mononuclear cells (PBMCs), collected before the fourth cycle of nivolumab.

The CDR3 DNA is TGTGCCAGCAGTCCCCGAGCGGGAGATGTGTTCAATGAGCAGTTCTTC. It specifies CASSPRAGDVFNEQFF. The chain uses TRBV27 and TRBJ2-1, with 8 positions matching TRBD2. V gave up 5 bases and J gave up 6 bases; unmatched junction bases: 12. Germline V CDR1 and CDR2: MNHEY, SMNVEV (reference sequence). CDR3 size: 16 residues.